The 4 T cell receptor beta chains reported below all come from one sample, sequenced in a study of cytomegalovirus exposure and HLA in healthy donors. The PCR ran on 60 Vbeta and 13 Jbeta primers. The assay was immunoSEQ multiplex PCR, and TCRdb's table has in-frame clones only and misses some. Among approximately 160,000 clones, around 79% were seen once, and the ten largest hold roughly 2.6%. The sequenced sample was PBMCs. These receptors were obtained from a woman between 40 and 55 years old in good health and CMV-seropositive.

This clone was picked up one time. The chain recombines TRBV19 with TRBJ1-1; no reliable D call. The CDR3 length is 15 residues. V was clipped by 2 bases and J by 5 bases, with 15 bases between them. Germline CDR1 reads LNHDA; CDR2 reads SQIVND (reference sequence). The CDR3 nucleotides read TGTGCCAGTAGTATATGGAGTGGCATTGAAACTGAAGCTTTCTTT. Its translation: CASSIWSGIETEAFF.

The chain uses TRBV2 and TRBJ2-7; 11 bases match TRBD1. The germline gives CDR1 SNHLY, CDR2 FYNNEI. This CDR3 is 15 amino acids long. J gave up 1 base and V 4 bases, and 3 bases lay outside the gene matches. The CDR3 region has the DNA TGTGCCAGCAGTGCCGGGACAGGGGGTTCCTACGAGCAGTACTTC. Protein product: CASSAGTGGSYEQYF.

The genes are TRBV29-1 and TRBJ2-5, with a weak D call TRBD2 (5 bases). CDR1 is SQVTM, CDR2 ANQGSEA, per germline. The CDR3 totals 13 residues. Trimming removed 0 bases at V and 2 bases at J, with 7 bases between. The CDR3 sequence: CSVEEGGQETQYF. DNA of the CDR3: TGCAGCGTTGAAGAAGGCGGGCAAGAGACCCAGTACTTC.

This rearrangement joins TRBV27 to TRBJ1-2, with 9 bases identical to TRBD1. The CDR3 totals 14 residues. Germline V gene data show CDR1 as MNHEY and CDR2 as SMNVEV (reference sequence). After removal of 5 bases from V and 7 bases from J, the junction contained 8 bases not matched to a gene. The CDR3 DNA reads TGTGCCAGCAGTCTCGCCACAGGGGGCTTTGGCTACACCTTC. Its translation: CASSLATGGFGYTF.